The clone carrying this TCR beta chain has just a few counts. The sample belongs to a study of blood T cell repertoires in COVID-19. CDR1 is MNHGY, CDR2 SAAAGT, per germline. V gave up 2 bases and J gave up 0 bases; unmatched junction bases: 12. CDR3 length: 20 residues. Profiled with immunoSEQ multiplex PCR; TCRdb holds only in-frame clones, not every one. Of hundreds of thousands of clones in the sample, 80% to 90% are singletons; the top ten hold about 2.2%. Material for sequencing was PBMCs or T cells enriched from blood (not recorded which). The receptor's source is a woman aged 18-29 years who had recovered from COVID-19. The chain uses TRBV6-8 and TRBJ2-3; TRBD2 agrees at 12 bases. CDR3 nucleotides: TGTGCCAGCAGTTACAATCCGACTAGCGGGGGTGCCTCTAGCACAGATACGCAGTATTTT. This translates into CASSYNPTSGGASSTDTQYF.